What follows describes a single T cell receptor (beta chain). In the study's own analysis: Amplification from reference gene primers served as the basis for estimated nucleated cell counts. Using immunoSEQ multiplex PCR, the repertoire was profiled, and TCRdb retains in-frame clones only, with some absent. The V and J calls and clone size are taken from that table; D and trimming were inferred from the DNA. Here the sample spans more than 90,000 clones, approximately 85% being singletons. This sample was taken from a study of blood T cell repertoires in COVID-19. Study in general: PBMCs, B-cell-depleted T cells, or T cells were the source of the cDNA or gDNA that made up the material.

The receptor was isolated from a man aged 40-55 years with acute or convalescent COVID-19. The sequenced sample consisted of peripheral blood.

The CDR3 region is CASKSGHSAGYEQYF. CDR3 sequence (DNA): TGTGCCAGCAAATCGGGACATTCGGCAGGCTACGAGCAGTACTTC. This sequence joins TRBV6-5 and TRBJ2-7, with D possibly being TRBD1 (6 bases). The CDR3 is made up of 15 amino acids. V lost 7 bases and J lost 3, with 19 bases in between. Germline V lookup: CDR1 MNHEY, CDR2 SVGAGI.